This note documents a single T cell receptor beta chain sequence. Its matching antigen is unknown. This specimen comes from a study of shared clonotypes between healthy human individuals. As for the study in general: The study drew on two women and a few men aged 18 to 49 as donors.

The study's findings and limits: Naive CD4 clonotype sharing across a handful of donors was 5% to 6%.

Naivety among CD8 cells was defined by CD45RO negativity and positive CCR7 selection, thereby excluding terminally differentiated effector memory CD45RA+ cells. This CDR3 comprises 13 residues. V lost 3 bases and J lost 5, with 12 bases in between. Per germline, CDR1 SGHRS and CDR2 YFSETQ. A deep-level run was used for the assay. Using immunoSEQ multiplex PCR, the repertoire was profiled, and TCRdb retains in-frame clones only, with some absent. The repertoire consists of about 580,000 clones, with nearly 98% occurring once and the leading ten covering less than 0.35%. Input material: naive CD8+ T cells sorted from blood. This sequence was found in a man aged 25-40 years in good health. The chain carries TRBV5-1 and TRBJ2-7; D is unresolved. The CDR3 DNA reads TGCGCCAGCAGCTCCCTAGGTACCAACGAGCAGTACTTC. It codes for CASSSLGTNEQYF.